The 10 T cell receptor beta chains given below trace back to one sample, sequenced in a study of blood T cell repertoires in COVID-19 (dated by TCRdb to the early 2020s). The library was generated by the immunoSEQ multiplex PCR assay. Sourced from immuneACCESS, this table was stored by TCRdb with only in-frame sequences that have V and J called. A share of the clones is absent; for the studies checked, an unresolved V gene accounts for under half, and the remainder has no known explanation. The sample table shows a few hundred thousand clones, and roughly four fifths are seen once. The ten largest clones represent more than 3% of the sample. The sequenced sample consisted of PBMCs or T cells enriched from blood (not recorded which). The receptor source for this set is a middle-aged man who had recovered from COVID-19.

This chain uses TRBV11-2 with TRBJ2-1; 12 nucleotides agree with TRBD2. The CDR3 sequence is 18 residues long. Germline V gene lookup returns CDR1 SGHAT and CDR2 FQNNGV. The V segment lost 5 bases and the J segment 4 bases; nucleotides outside the gene matches: 12. In DNA, the CDR3 is TGTGCCAGCAGCATACGGACTAGCGGGACCACCATTTACAATGAGCAGTTCTTC. Amino acids: CASSIRTSGTTIYNEQFF. Full variable domain (outside the CDR3, taken from reference TRBV11-2 and TRBJ2-1): EAGVAQSPRYKIIEKRQSVAFWCNPISGHATLYWYQQILGQGPKLLIQFQNNGVVDDSQLPKDRFSAERLKGVDSTLKIQPAKLEDSAVYLCASSIRTSGTTIYNEQFFGPGTRLTVL.

This rearrangement joins TRBV27 to TRBJ2-7; TRBD2 aligns across 11 bases. This CDR3 region has 16 residues. Germline CDR1 reads MNHEY; CDR2 reads SMNVEV (reference sequence). The V and J ends lost 5 bases and 3 bases, in that order; junction bases with no gene match: 9. The CDR3 coding sequence is TGTGCCAGCAGTACCCTACTAGCGGGAGTCCTCTACGAGCAGTACTTC. Its translation is CASSTLLAGVLYEQYF.

Here the CDR3 DNA reads TGTGCCAGCAGTTCGGGACAGGGGAACCAGCCCCAGCATTTT. Protein product: CASSSGQGNQPQHF. The chain uses TRBV27 and TRBJ1-5; 10 bases map to TRBD1. Germline lookup yields CDR1 MNHEY and CDR2 SMNVEV (reference sequence). The CDR3 sequence is 14 residues long. V lost 4 bases to trimming and J lost 7 bases; unmatched junction nucleotides: 4.

The chain recombines TRBV27 with TRBJ1-5; 7 bases agree with TRBD1. This CDR3 is 15 amino acids long. J gave up 6 bases and V 5 bases, and 10 bases lay outside the gene matches. Germline V gene sequence: CDR1 MNHEY, CDR2 SMNVEV (reference sequence). The CDR3 loop is CASSTRQGFIQPQHF. CDR3 DNA sequence: TGTGCCAGCAGTACCCGACAGGGTTTCATTCAGCCCCAGCATTTT.

The V and J genes are TRBV11-2 and TRBJ2-1; D ambiguous. Germline values: CDR1 SGHAT, CDR2 FQNNGV. This CDR3 has 11 amino acids. V lost 7 bases and J 9 bases, leaving 10 bases between the germline ends. The CDR3 reads CASTLSVEQFF. The CDR3 DNA sequence: TGTGCCAGCACTTTATCTGTTGAGCAGTTCTTC.

V gene TRBV13 combines with J gene TRBJ1-3; no clear D. This CDR3 has 15 residues. Germline CDR1 PRHDT, CDR2 FYEKMQ (reference sequence). V was shortened by 2 bases and J by 1 base, with 9 bases between the two germline ends. CDR3 residues: CASSLIGGSGNTIYF. The CDR3 DNA sequence: TGTGCCAGCAGCTTAATAGGCGGTTCTGGAAACACCATATATTTT.

Only a few counts were recorded for this clone. The chain recombines TRBV19 with TRBJ2-3; no definite D call. The CDR3 runs to 14 residues. CDR1 is LNHDA, CDR2 SQIVND, per germline (reference sequence). The V gene lost 7 bases and the J gene lost 6 bases, with 17 bases spanning the gap. CDR3 coding DNA: TGTGCCAGTAATCAGGATCCAGGCGTGGATACGCAGTATTTT. Amino acid sequence: CASNQDPGVDTQYF.

CDR3 sequence: CASSMLGSGDNEQFF. The CDR3 DNA sequence: TGTGCCAGCAGCATGCTAGGCTCGGGAGACAATGAGCAGTTCTTC. The genes are TRBV7-9 and TRBJ2-1; TRBD2 is a possible D gene (6 bases). V was trimmed by 5 bases and J by 5 bases, leaving 16 bases between them. The CDR3 runs to 15 residues. Germline lookup yields CDR1 SEHNR and CDR2 FQNEAQ (reference sequence).

The rearrangement joins TRBV24-1 to TRBJ2-3, with 13 bases identical to TRBD2. The J segment lost 6 bases and the V segment lost 4 bases, leaving 12 bases of the junction unmatched. This CDR3 is built from 18 residues. Germline CDR1 reads KGHDR; CDR2 reads SFDVKD. The CDR3 DNA sequence: TGTGCCACCAGTGAGGCGGAGACTAGCGGGAGGAGGTTTGATACGCAGTATTTT. It translates to CATSEAETSGRRFDTQYF.

This clone came up once. This chain joins TRBV12-3 or TRBV12-4 and TRBJ1-3, with TRBD1 identical over 9 bases. There are 12 residues in the CDR3. V lost 11 bases, J lost 1 base, and 0 bases stayed unmatched. The CDR3 loop reads CAGQGSGNTIYF. The CDR3 DNA is TGTGCCGGACAGGGGTCTGGAAACACCATATATTTT.